This T cell receptor beta chain was recorded in a study of cytomegalovirus exposure and HLA in healthy donors. Findings and limits, study-wide: Associated with cytomegalovirus, according to the listing, were 150 to 200 TCR beta chains.

The repertoire was sequenced with immunoSEQ multiplex PCR; TCRdb's copy has only in-frame clones and lacks some. Among fewer than 250,000 clones, around nine tenths were seen once, and the ten largest hold less than 3%. Note on this clone: The target antigen is unknown.

The donors were in the approximately 120-subject validation cohort; that cohort was separate from the roughly 700-subject first cohort. CDR1 and CDR2 from the germline V gene are MNHEY and SMNVEV (reference sequence). V shed 7 bases and J 5 bases; nucleotides not matched to a gene: 13. The CDR3 totals 16 residues. The chain carries TRBV27 and TRBJ2-2; TRBD1 matches at 7 bases. The sample taken for sequencing was PBMCs. The source is a man aged 18 to 29 in good health and CMV-seronegative. CDR3 coding DNA: TGTGCCAGCACCCCCATAGACAGGGTAAAAACCGGGGAGCTGTTTTTT. This encodes CASTPIDRVKTGELFF.